The 8 T cell receptor beta chains reported below all come from one sample, sequenced in a study of blood T cell repertoires in COVID-19. The method was immunoSEQ multiplex PCR; TCRdb's version includes in-frame clones alone and lacks a portion of them. The repertoire consists of about 280,000 clones, with 85% occurring once and the leading ten covering roughly 14%. The sequencing sample was made of peripheral blood. The receptors shown here come from a human donor in a cohort sampled during active COVID-19.

The DNA of the CDR3 is TGTGCCAGCTCACCGCGCTCGACAAATCACAATTCACCCCTCCACTTT. As protein: CASSPRSTNHNSPLHF. The J gene is TRBJ1-6, the V gene TRBV18; D not certain. The V and J ends lost 3 bases and 7 bases respectively, with 16 bases between them. The germline V gene has CDR1 KGHSH and CDR2 LQKENI. The CDR3 is 16 amino acids.

J is TRBJ1-4 and V is TRBV4-3; 9 positions match TRBD1. The length of the CDR3 is 18 residues. CDR1 LGHNA and CDR2 YSLEER come from the germline V gene. After removal of 1 base from V and 3 bases from J, the junction contained 9 bases not matched to a gene. In DNA, the CDR3 is TGCGCCAGCAGCCAAGGGGTAACAGGGGGCGCGGCTAATGAAAAACTGTTTTTT. This encodes CASSQGVTGGAANEKLFF.

V is TRBV19 and J is TRBJ2-1; 9 positions match TRBD2. The CDR3 loop spans 16 amino acids. V lost 5 bases, J lost 8 bases, and 13 bases stayed unmatched. Germline assignment: CDR1 LNHDA and CDR2 SQIVND (reference sequence). DNA of the CDR3: TGTGCCAGTAGTGCGGTGGGGCTAGCGGGAATCGATGAGCAGTTCTTC. Its translation: CASSAVGLAGIDEQFF.

This clone was recorded only once. The V and J genes are TRBV5-1 and TRBJ2-5, with D perhaps matching TRBD1 (5 bases). CDR3 length: 16 amino acids. V was cut by 4 bases and J by 5 bases, with 21 bases left in between. Germline V gives CDR1 SGHRS, CDR2 YFSETQ. This chain's CDR3 is CASSPGVQGQMETQYF. The DNA for the CDR3 is TGCGCCAGCAGCCCCGGTGTGCAGGGTCAGATGGAGACCCAGTACTTC.

This rearrangement joins TRBV11-2 to TRBJ2-7; 8 bases are a match to TRBD1. The CDR3 spans 15 residues. The germline CDR1 and CDR2 sequences are SGHAT and FQNNGV. V lost 1 base to trimming and J lost 2 bases; unmatched junction nucleotides: 4. The chain's CDR3 is CASSLAQGGTYEQYF. The CDR3 nucleotides read TGTGCCAGCAGCTTAGCACAGGGGGGAACCTACGAGCAGTACTTC. Together with reference TRBV11-2 and TRBJ2-7, the CDR3 gives the full variable domain: EAGVAQSPRYKIIEKRQSVAFWCNPISGHATLYWYQQILGQGPKLLIQFQNNGVVDDSQLPKDRFSAERLKGVDSTLKIQPAKLEDSAVYLCASSLAQGGTYEQYFGPGTRLTVT.

The chain has TRBV7-2 and TRBJ2-7, with 8 bases lining up with TRBD2. V shed 5 bases, J shed 0 bases, and the junction held 15 bases outside the gene matches. CDR1 and CDR2 from the germline V gene are SGHTA and FQGNSA. This CDR3 is 18 amino acids long. CDR3 nucleotides: TGTGCCAGCAGCGCGGGACTAGTCTCCAGGGAAGTCTCCTACGAGCAGTACTTC. Amino acids: CASSAGLVSREVSYEQYF.

This clone was observed a single time. The chain joins TRBV11-2 to TRBJ1-1; the D is unclear. CDR1 is SGHAT and CDR2 is FQNNGV in the germline V gene. The ends were cut back, 1 base at V and 4 bases at J, with 7 bases in the middle. CDR3 length: 13 residues. The DNA of the CDR3 is TGTGCCAGCAGCTTAGTTAAAATCACTGAAGCTTTCTTT. Residues: CASSLVKITEAFF.

The rearrangement uses TRBV5-4 and TRBJ1-5, with D possibly TRBD1 on 6 matching bases. The germline gives CDR1 SGHNT, CDR2 YYREEE (reference sequence). Trimming stripped 0 bases from V and 7 bases from J, with 8 bases between. The CDR3 contains 13 residues. The CDR3 loop is CASSLDRVQPQHF. CDR3 bases: TGTGCCAGCAGCTTGGACAGGGTCCAGCCCCAGCATTTT.